One T cell receptor (beta chain) is described in this entry. The CDR3 consists of 15 residues. V dropped 5 bases and J dropped 3 bases, with 15 bases sitting between them. Germline-derived CDR1 and CDR2 are SGHNT and YENEEA. This PCR relied on a set of 60 Vbeta primers and 13 Jbeta primers. The assay was immunoSEQ multiplex PCR, and TCRdb's table has in-frame clones only and misses some. The sample shows tens of thousands of clones, 80% to 90% of them seen only once. The data belong to a study of cytomegalovirus exposure and HLA in healthy donors. Sequencing was done on a sample of PBMCs. The source is a woman under 40 in good health and CMV-seropositive. J is TRBJ2-3 and V is TRBV11-3; D might be TRBD2 (6 bases). The CDR3 DNA reads TGTGCCAGCAGCGGGGGGTCCGCCAGAACAGATACGCAGTATTTT. It specifies CASSGGSARTDTQYF.